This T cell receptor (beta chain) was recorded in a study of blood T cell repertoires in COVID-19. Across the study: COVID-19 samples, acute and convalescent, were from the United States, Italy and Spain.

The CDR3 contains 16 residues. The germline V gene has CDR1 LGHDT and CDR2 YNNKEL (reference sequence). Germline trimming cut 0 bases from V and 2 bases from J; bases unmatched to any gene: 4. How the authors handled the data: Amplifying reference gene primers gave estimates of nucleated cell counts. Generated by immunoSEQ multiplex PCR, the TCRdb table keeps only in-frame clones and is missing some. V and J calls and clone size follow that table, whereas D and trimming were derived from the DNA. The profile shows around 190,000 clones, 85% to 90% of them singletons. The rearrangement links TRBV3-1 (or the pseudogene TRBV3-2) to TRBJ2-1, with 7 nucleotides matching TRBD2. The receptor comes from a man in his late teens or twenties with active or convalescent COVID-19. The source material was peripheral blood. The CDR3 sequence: CASSQEVGGPYNEQFF. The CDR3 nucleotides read TGTGCCAGCAGCCAAGAAGTGGGAGGGCCCTACAATGAGCAGTTCTTC.